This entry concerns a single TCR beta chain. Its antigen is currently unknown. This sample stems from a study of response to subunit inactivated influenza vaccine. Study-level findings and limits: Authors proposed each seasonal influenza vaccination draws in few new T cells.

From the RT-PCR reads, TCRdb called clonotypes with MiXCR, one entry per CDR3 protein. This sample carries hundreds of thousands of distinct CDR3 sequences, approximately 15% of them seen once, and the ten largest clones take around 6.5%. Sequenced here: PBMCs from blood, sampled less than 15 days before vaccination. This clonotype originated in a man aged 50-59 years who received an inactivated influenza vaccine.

In DNA form, the CDR3 reads TGTGCCAGCAGACCCTGGGGCTCTGGGGCCAACGTCCTGACTTTC. Protein sequence: CASRPWGSGANVLTF. The chain couples TRBV6-1 to TRBJ2-6, with D unclear. The CDR3 consists of 15 residues. The germline V gene encodes CDR1 MNHNS and CDR2 SASEGT. The V end was cut by 6 bases, the J end by 0 bases, with 9 bases between.